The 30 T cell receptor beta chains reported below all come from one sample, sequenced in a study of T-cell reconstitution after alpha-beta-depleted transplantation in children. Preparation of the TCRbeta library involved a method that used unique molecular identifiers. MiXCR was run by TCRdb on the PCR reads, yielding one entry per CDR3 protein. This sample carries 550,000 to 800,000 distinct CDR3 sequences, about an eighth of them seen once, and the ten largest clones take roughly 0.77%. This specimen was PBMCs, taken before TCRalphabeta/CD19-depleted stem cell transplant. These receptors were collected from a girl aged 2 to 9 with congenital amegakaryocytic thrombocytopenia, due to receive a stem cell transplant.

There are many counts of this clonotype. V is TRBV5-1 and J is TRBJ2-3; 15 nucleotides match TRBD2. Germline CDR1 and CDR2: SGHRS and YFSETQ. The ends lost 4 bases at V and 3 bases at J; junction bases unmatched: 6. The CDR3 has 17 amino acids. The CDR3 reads CASSLGLAGGPTDTQYF. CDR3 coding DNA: TGCGCCAGCAGCCTAGGACTAGCGGGAGGGCCTACAGATACGCAGTATTTT.

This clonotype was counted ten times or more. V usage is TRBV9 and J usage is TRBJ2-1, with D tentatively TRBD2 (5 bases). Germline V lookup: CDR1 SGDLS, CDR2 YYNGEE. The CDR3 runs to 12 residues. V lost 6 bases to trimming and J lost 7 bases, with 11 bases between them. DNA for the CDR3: TGTGCCAGCACTGGAGGCGATAATGAGCAGTTCTTC. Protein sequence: CASTGGDNEQFF.

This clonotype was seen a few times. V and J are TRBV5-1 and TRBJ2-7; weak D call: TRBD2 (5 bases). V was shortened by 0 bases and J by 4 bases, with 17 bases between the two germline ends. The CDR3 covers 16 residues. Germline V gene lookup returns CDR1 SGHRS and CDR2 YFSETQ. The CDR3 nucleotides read TGCGCCAGCAGCTTGGCATCGGGAAACTTGGTTTACGAGCAGTACTTC. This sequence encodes CASSLASGNLVYEQYF. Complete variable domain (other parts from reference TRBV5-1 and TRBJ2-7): KAGVTQTPRYLIKTRGQQVTLSCSPISGHRSVSWYQQTPGQGLQFLFEYFSETQRNKGNFPGRFSGRQFSNSRSEMNVSTLELGDSALYLCASSLASGNLVYEQYFGPGTRLTVT.

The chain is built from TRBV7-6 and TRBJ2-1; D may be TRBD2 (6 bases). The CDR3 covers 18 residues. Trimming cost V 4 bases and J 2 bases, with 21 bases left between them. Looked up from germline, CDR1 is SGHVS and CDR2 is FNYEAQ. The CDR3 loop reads CASSSTIQRADPYNEQFF. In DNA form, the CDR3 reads TGTGCCAGCAGCTCGACCATACAGCGGGCAGACCCCTACAATGAGCAGTTCTTC.

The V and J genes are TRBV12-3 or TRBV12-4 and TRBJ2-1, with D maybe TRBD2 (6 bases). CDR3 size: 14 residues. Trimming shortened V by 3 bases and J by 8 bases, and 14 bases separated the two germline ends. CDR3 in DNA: TGTGCCAGCAGTTTGGGCGGGATCCGCGATGAGCAGTTCTTC. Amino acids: CASSLGGIRDEQFF.

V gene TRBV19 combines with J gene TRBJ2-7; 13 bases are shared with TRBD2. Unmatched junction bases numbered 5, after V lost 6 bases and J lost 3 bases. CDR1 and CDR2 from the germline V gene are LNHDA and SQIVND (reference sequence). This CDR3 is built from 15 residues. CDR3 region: CASRPGTSGIYEQYF. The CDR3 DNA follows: TGTGCCAGTAGGCCCGGGACTAGCGGGATCTACGAGCAGTACTTC.

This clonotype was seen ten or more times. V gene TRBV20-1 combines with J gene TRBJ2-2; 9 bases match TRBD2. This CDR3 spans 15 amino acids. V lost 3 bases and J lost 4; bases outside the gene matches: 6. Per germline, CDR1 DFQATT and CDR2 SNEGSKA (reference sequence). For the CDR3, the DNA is TGCAGTGCTAGCCATAGCGGGAGTCCCACCGGGGAGCTGTTTTTT. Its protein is CSASHSGSPTGELFF.

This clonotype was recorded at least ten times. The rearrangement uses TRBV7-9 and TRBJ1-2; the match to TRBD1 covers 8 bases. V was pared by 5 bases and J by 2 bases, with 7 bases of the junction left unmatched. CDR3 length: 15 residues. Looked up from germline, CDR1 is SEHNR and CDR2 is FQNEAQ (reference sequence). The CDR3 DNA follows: TGTGCCAGCAGCGGCCGGACAGGGATCAACTATGGCTACACCTTC. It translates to CASSGRTGINYGYTF.

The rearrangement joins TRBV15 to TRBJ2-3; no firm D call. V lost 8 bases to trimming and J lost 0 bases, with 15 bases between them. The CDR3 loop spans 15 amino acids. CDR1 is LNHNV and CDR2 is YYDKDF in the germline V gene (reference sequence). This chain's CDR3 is CATGIDSLSTDTQYF. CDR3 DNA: TGTGCCACCGGAATCGACTCCTTAAGCACAGATACGCAGTATTTT. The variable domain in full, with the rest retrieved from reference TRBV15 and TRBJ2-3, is DAMVIQNPRYQVTQFGKPVTLSCSQTLNHNVMYWYQQKSSQAPKLLFHYYDKDFNNEADTPDNFQSRRPNTSFCFLDIRSPGLGDTAMYLCATGIDSLSTDTQYFGPGTRLTVL.

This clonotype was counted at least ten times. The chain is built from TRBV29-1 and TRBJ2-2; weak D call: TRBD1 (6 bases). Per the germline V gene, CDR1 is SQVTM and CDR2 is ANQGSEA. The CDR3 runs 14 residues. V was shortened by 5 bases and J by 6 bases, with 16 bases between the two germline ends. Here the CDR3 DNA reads TGCAGCGTTTTGCTATCAGGGGCGGCCGGGGAGCTGTTTTTT. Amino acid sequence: CSVLLSGAAGELFF.

The DNA of the CDR3 is TGCGCCAGCAGCTTGGAAACCGGGAGTAACACAGATACGCAGTATTTT. The encoded protein is CASSLETGSNTDTQYF. The rearrangement uses TRBV5-1 and TRBJ2-3; D perhaps matches TRBD2 (6 bases). The length of the CDR3 is 16 residues. V was cut by 0 bases and J by 2 bases, with 13 bases left in between. Germline loops: CDR1 SGHRS, CDR2 YFSETQ.

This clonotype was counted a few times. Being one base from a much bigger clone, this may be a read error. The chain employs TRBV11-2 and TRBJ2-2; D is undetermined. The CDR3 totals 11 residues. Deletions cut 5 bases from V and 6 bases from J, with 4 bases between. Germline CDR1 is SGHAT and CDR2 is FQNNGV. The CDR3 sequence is CASSHPGELFF. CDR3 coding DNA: TGTGCCAGCAGCCACCCCGGGGAGCTGTTTTTT.

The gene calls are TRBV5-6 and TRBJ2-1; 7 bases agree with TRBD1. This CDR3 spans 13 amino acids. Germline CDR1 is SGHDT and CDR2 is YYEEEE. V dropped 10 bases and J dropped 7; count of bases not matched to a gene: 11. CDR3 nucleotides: TGTGCCCAGGGGTCTAGCAGGGGGAATGAGCAGTTCTTC. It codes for CAQGSSRGNEQFF.

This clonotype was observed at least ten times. The CDR3 DNA is TGTGCCAGCAGCTTCCGGGACGGAGAAAACATTCAGTACTTC. Its translation: CASSFRDGENIQYF. V is TRBV7-2 and J is TRBJ2-4; D may match TRBD1 or TRBD2 (5 bases each). The CDR3 extends over 14 amino acids. CDR1 is SGHTA, CDR2 FQGNSA, per germline. The V end was cut by 3 bases, the J end by 5 bases, with 11 bases between.

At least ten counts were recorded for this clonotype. The CDR3 DNA is TGCGCCAGCAGCTTTCGGGCTAGCGGGATATCCTACGAGCAGTACTTC. Residues: CASSFRASGISYEQYF. The J gene is TRBJ2-7, the V gene TRBV5-1; 9 bases fit TRBD2. V gave up 2 bases and J gave up 1 base; unmatched junction bases: 7. The CDR3 length is 16 residues. Germline CDR1 reads SGHRS; CDR2 reads YFSETQ.

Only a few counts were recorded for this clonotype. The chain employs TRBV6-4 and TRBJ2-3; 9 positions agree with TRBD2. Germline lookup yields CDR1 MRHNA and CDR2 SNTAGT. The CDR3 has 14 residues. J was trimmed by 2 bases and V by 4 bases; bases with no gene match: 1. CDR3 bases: TGTGCCAGCAGTGTAGCGGGAGCCACAGATACGCAGTATTTT. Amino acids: CASSVAGATDTQYF.

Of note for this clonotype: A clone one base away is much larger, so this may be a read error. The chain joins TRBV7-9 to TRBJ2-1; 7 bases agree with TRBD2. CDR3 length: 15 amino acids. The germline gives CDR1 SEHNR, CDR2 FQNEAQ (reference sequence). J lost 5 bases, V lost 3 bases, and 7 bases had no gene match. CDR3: CASSFDGRYHNEQFF. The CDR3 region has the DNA TGTGCCAGCAGCTTTGACGGGAGGTACCACAATGAGCAGTTCTTC.

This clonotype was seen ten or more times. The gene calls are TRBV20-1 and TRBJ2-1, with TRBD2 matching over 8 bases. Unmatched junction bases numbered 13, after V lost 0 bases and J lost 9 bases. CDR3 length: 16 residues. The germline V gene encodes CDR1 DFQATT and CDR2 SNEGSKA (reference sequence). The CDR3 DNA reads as TGCAGTGCTAGAGAGCGGCGACTAGCGAGAGGGGGTGAGCAGTTCTTC. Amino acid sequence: CSARERRLARGGEQFF.

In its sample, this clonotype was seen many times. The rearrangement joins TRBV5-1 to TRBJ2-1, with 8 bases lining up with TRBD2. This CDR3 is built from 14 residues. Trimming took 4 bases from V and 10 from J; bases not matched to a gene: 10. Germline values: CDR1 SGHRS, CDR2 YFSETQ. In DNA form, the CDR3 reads TGCGCCAGCAGCCTCCCCAGCGGGAGAGGAGAGCAGTTCTTC. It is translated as CASSLPSGRGEQFF.

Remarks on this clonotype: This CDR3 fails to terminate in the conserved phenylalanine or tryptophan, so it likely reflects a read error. The CDR3 bases are TGTGCCAGCAGTTTCGGGCCTGATCGGGGCTACACCTTG. The encoded protein is CASSFGPDRGYTL. The chain recombines TRBV12-3 or TRBV12-4 with TRBJ1-2; D is unclear. This CDR3 region has 13 residues. The V gene lost 3 bases and the J gene lost 8 bases, with 13 bases spanning the gap.

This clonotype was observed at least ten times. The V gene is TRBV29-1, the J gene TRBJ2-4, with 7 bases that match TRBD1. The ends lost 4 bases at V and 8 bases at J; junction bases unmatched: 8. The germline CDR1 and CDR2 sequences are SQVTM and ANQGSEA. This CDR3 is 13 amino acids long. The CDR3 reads CSVVRQGVDIQYF. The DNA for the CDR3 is TGCAGCGTTGTCCGACAGGGAGTAGACATTCAGTACTTC.

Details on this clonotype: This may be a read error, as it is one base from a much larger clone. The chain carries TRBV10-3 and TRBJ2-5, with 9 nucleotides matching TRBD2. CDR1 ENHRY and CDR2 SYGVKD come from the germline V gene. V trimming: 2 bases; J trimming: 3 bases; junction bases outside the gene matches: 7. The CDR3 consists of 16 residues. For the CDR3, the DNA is TGTGCCATCAGTGAGACCATTAGCGGGAGTGAAGAGACCCAGTACTTC. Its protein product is CAISETISGSEETQYF.

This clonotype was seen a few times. The CDR3 DNA sequence: TGTGCCAGCAGCGCGGGACAGGAGTACGAGCAGTACTTC. Amino acids: CASSAGQEYEQYF. This chain links TRBV7-2 with TRBJ2-7; 8 bases align to TRBD1. CDR1 SGHTA and CDR2 FQGNSA come from the germline V gene. With V trimmed by 5 bases and J by 4 bases, 4 bases remained unmatched. This CDR3 contains 13 residues.

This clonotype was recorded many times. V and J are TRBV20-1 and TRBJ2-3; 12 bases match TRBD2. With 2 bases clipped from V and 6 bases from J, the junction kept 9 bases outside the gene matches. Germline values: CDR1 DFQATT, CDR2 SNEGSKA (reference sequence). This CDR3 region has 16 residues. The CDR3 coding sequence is TGCAGTGCTAGACCGACTAGCGGGAGAGAAGCGGATACGCAGTATTTT. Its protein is CSARPTSGREADTQYF.

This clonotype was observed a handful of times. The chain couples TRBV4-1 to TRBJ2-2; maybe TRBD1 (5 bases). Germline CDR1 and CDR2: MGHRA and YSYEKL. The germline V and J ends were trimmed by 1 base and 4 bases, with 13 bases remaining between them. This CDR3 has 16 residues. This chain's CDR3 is CASSQVAGWITGELFF. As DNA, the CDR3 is TGCGCCAGCAGCCAAGTGGCAGGGTGGATCACCGGGGAGCTGTTTTTT.

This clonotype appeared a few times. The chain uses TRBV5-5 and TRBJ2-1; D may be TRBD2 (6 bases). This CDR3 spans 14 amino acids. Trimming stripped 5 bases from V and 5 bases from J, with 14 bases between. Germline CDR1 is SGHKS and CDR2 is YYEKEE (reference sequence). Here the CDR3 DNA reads TGTGCCAGCAGTCTGATGGGACTCGACAATGAGCAGTTCTTC. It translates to CASSLMGLDNEQFF. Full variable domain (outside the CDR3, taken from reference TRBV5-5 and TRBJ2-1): DAGVTQSPTHLIKTRGQQVTLRCSPISGHKSVSWYQQVLGQGPQFIFQYYEKEERGRGNFPDRFSARQFPNYSSELNVNALLLGDSALYLCASSLMGLDNEQFFGPGTRLTVL.

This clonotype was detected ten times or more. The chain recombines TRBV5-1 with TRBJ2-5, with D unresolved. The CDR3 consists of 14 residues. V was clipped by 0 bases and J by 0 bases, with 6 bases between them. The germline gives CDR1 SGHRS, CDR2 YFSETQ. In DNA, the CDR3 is TGCGCCAGCAGCTTGGTGGGGTACCAAGAGACCCAGTACTTC. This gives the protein CASSLVGYQETQYF.

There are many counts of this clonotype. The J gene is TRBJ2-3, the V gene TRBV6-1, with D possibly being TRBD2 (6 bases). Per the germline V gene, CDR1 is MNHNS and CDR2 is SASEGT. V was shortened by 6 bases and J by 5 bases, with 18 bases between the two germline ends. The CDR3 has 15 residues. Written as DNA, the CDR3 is TGTGCCAGCAGCCCCCAACCGGGAGTAGAAGATACGCAGTATTTT. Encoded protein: CASSPQPGVEDTQYF.

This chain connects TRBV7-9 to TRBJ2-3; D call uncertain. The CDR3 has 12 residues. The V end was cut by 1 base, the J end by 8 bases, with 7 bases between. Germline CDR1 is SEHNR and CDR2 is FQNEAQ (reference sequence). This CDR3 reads CASSLGVGTQYF. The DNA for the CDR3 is TGTGCCAGCAGCTTAGGGGTCGGTACGCAGTATTTT. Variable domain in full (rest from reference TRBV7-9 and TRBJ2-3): DTGVSQNPRHKITKRGQNVTFRCDPISEHNRLYWYRQTLGQGPEFLTYFQNEAQLEKSRLLSDRFSAERPKGSFSTLEIQRTEQGDSAMYLCASSLGVGTQYFGPGTRLTVL.

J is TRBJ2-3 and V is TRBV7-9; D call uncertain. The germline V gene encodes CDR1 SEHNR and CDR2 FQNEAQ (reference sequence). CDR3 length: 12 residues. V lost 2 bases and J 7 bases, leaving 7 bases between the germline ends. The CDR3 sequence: CASSLSKNTQYF. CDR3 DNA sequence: TGTGCCAGCAGCTTAAGTAAGAATACGCAGTATTTT.